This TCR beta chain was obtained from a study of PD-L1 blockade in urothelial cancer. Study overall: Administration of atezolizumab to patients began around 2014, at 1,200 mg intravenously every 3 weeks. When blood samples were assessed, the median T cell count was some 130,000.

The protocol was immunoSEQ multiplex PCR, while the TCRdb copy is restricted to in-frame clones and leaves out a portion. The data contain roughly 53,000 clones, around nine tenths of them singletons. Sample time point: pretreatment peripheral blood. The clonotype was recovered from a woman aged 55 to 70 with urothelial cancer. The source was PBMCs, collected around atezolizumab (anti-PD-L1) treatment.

The DNA of the CDR3 is TGTGCCAGCAGGGGACAGGGGGCAGAGACCCAGTACTTC. This codes for CASRGQGAETQYF. The gene calls are TRBV2 and TRBJ2-5; the match to TRBD1 covers 12 bases. CDR1 SNHLY and CDR2 FYNNEI come from the germline V gene. The CDR3 runs 13 residues. Unmatched junction bases numbered 0, after V lost 6 bases and J lost 4 bases.